A single sample gave rise to the 22 T cell receptor beta chains below, sequenced in a study of identical twins. TCRdb re-analysed the 5' RACE reads in MiXCR, keeping a single row per CDR3 protein. This sample has around 1.7 million distinct CDR3 sequences, with less than 40% found just once. The sample taken for sequencing was cord blood. The receptors here all came from a newborn girl in good health.

The V and J genes are TRBV27 and TRBJ2-2, with D hard to call. V lost 5 bases and J 7 bases, leaving 11 bases between the germline ends. Germline V gene data show CDR1 as MNHEY and CDR2 as SMNVEV (reference sequence). The CDR3 spans 13 residues. The CDR3 region has the DNA TGTGCCAGCAGTCCCCGGACGGACGGGGAGCTGTTTTTT. Translation: CASSPRTDGELFF.

At least ten counts were recorded for this clonotype. The V and J genes are TRBV5-6 and TRBJ1-2; D remains unclear. V shed 3 bases and J shed 3 bases, with 6 bases lying between them. This CDR3 is built from 12 residues. In germline, CDR1 is SGHDT, CDR2 YYEEEE. CDR3 nucleotide sequence: TGTGCCAGCAGCTCAAGCGACTATGGCTACACCTTC. Translation: CASSSSDYGYTF. The variable domain in full, with the rest retrieved from reference TRBV5-6 and TRBJ1-2, is DAGVTQSPTHLIKTRGQQVTLRCSPKSGHDTVSWYQQALGQGPQFIFQYYEEEERQRGNFPDRFSGHQFPNYSSELNVNALLLGDSALYLCASSSSDYGYTFGSGTRLTVV.

The table lists this clonotype with a few counts. The J gene is TRBJ1-5, the V gene TRBV28; D not resolved. CDR1 and CDR2 from the germline V gene are MDHEN and SYDVKM. V was cut by 3 bases and J by 2 bases, with 20 bases left in between. The CDR3 runs 18 residues. CDR3 in amino acids: CASSFFSRFFMGNQPQHF. The CDR3 nucleotides are TGTGCCAGCAGTTTTTTTTCCAGGTTTTTTATGGGCAATCAGCCCCAGCATTTT.

This clonotype came up a few times. The rearrangement links TRBV7-9 to TRBJ2-1, with a weak D call TRBD2 (6 bases). The length of the CDR3 is 16 residues. Per the germline V gene, CDR1 is SEHNR and CDR2 is FQNEAQ (reference sequence). The germline V and J ends were trimmed by 5 bases and 8 bases, with 22 bases remaining between them. The CDR3 reads CASSPSRDLEGDEQFF. The CDR3 DNA sequence: TGTGCCAGCAGCCCAAGCCGGGACTTGGAGGGAGATGAGCAGTTCTTC. Full variable domain (outside the CDR3, taken from reference TRBV7-9 and TRBJ2-1): DTGVSQNPRHKITKRGQNVTFRCDPISEHNRLYWYRQTLGQGPEFLTYFQNEAQLEKSRLLSDRFSAERPKGSFSTLEIQRTEQGDSAMYLCASSPSRDLEGDEQFFGPGTRLTVL.

The chain links TRBV15 to TRBJ1-1; D remains unclear. V was trimmed by 3 bases and J by 0 bases, leaving 11 bases between them. CDR1 is LNHNV and CDR2 is YYDKDF in the germline V gene (reference sequence). The CDR3 has 15 residues. CDR3 region: CATSSSRGMNTEAFF. CDR3 coding DNA: TGTGCCACCAGCAGTAGTCGGGGAATGAACACTGAAGCTTTCTTT.

This clonotype was recorded once. This may be a read error: a much more frequent sequence differs by one nucleotide. The chain couples TRBV12-3 or TRBV12-4 to TRBJ2-3, with TRBD2 identical over 12 bases. The CDR3 is 16 amino acids. The CDR3 spells CASSAPTSGGTDAQYF. For the CDR3, the DNA is TGTGCCAGCAGTGCCCCGACTAGCGGGGGCACAGATGCGCAGTATTTT.

This chain uses TRBV6-6 with TRBJ2-5; 8 bases align to TRBD2. The CDR3 sequence is 15 residues long. In germline, CDR1 is MNHNY, CDR2 SVGAGI (reference sequence). Trimming cost V 6 bases and J 0 bases; bases outside gene matches: 6. CDR3: CASSPGGGHQETQYF. The DNA of the CDR3 is TGTGCCAGCAGCCCCGGGGGGGGCCACCAAGAGACCCAGTACTTC.

V and J are TRBV3-1 and TRBJ2-4; 7 bases are shared with TRBD2. The CDR3 covers 15 residues. V was clipped by 6 bases and J by 13 bases; unmatched bases: 18. Germline-derived CDR1 and CDR2 are LGHDT and YNNKEL (reference sequence). CDR3 DNA sequence: TGTGCCAGCAGGCAGAGCGGGGCTTTCCACAATGAGCAGTACTTC. Its protein product is CASRQSGAFHNEQYF.

This clonotype appeared once. One end of the junction varies from germline; a read error may be responsible. This chain links TRBV24-1 with TRBJ2-3, with TRBD1 identical over 10 bases. The CDR3 contains 13 residues. Germline assignment: CDR1 KGHDR and CDR2 SFDVKD. The CDR3 reads CATRDRGTDTRYF. The CDR3 nucleotides read TGTGCCACCCGGGACAGGGGCACAGATACGCGGTATTTT.

Here the CDR3 reads CSASADRVPDTQYF. The CDR3 region has the DNA TGCAGTGCTAGCGCAGACAGGGTGCCAGATACGCAGTATTTT. The J gene is TRBJ2-3, the V gene TRBV20-1, with 7 bases aligning to TRBD1. The CDR3 runs to 14 residues. Per the germline V gene, CDR1 is DFQATT and CDR2 is SNEGSKA (reference sequence). The V segment lost 3 bases and the J segment 4 bases; nucleotides outside the gene matches: 7.

The V and J genes are TRBV3-1 and TRBJ1-5, with D hard to call. Trimming took 0 bases from V and 9 from J, leaving 9 bases between them. This CDR3 spans 13 amino acids. The germline gives CDR1 LGHDT, CDR2 YNNKEL (reference sequence). This CDR3 is CASSQDYDGPQHF. The CDR3 DNA reads TGTGCCAGCAGCCAAGATTACGACGGGCCCCAGCATTTT.

This clonotype turned up a few times. The chain employs TRBV20-1 and TRBJ1-5; 8 positions agree with TRBD1. This CDR3 is built from 15 residues. From germline, CDR1 is DFQATT and CDR2 SNEGSKA (reference sequence). Trimming at V came to 1 base and at J to 3 bases, leaving 5 bases not matched to a gene. CDR3 bases: TGCAGTGCTAGAGGCAGACAGGGGTACAATCAGCCCCAGCATTTT. Translated: CSARGRQGYNQPQHF.

This clonotype was seen once. The chain recombines TRBV24-1 with TRBJ2-7, with TRBD1 matching 7 bases. This CDR3 has 15 residues. Germline V CDR1 and CDR2: KGHDR, SFDVKD. V was clipped by 8 bases and J by 3 bases; unmatched bases: 12. This chain's CDR3 is CATTDRAVPRYEQYF. The CDR3 DNA sequence: TGTGCCACCACAGACAGGGCTGTCCCTCGCTACGAGCAGTACTTC.

The genes are TRBV29-1 and TRBJ2-4; perhaps TRBD2 as D (7 bases). The V gene lost 2 bases and the J gene lost 11 bases, with 13 bases spanning the gap. CDR3 length: 12 residues. The germline gives CDR1 SQVTM, CDR2 ANQGSEA. CDR3 loop: CSVETGTNLQYF. The CDR3 bases are TGCAGCGTTGAAACAGGGACTAATCTTCAGTACTTC.

This clonotype showed up just a few times. The chain uses TRBV2 and TRBJ2-1, with 8 bases lining up with TRBD2. CDR1 and CDR2 from the germline V gene are SNHLY and FYNNEI. This CDR3 has 12 residues. Losses at the gene ends were 6 bases for V and 8 bases for J; bases not matched to a gene: 3. DNA for the CDR3: TGTGCCAGCAGCGGACTAGCCGATGAGCAGTTCTTC. This sequence encodes CASSGLADEQFF.

The J gene is TRBJ2-3, the V gene TRBV5-1; D not certain. The germline V and J ends were trimmed by 4 bases and 2 bases, with 14 bases remaining between them. Per the germline V gene, CDR1 is SGHRS and CDR2 is YFSETQ. The CDR3 runs 15 residues. CDR3 DNA sequence: TGCGCCAGCAGCCAATATCCTGACGCCACAGATACGCAGTATTTT. It encodes CASSQYPDATDTQYF.

With respect to this clonotype: One end of the junction fails to match germline, which may point to a read error. This chain connects TRBV25-1 to TRBJ2-3; TRBD2 aligns across 8 bases. CDR1 is MGHDK and CDR2 is SYGVNS in the germline V gene. This CDR3 comprises 15 residues. The CDR3 here is CASSEYGRATDTRYF. CDR3 DNA: TGTGCCAGCAGTGAATACGGGAGGGCCACAGATACGCGGTATTTT. Full variable domain (remainder filled in from reference TRBV25-1 and TRBJ2-3): EADIYQTPRYLVIGTGKKITLECSQTMGHDKMYWYQQDPGMELHLIHYSYGVNSTEKGDLSSESTVSRIRTEHFPLTLESARPSHTSQYLCASSEYGRATDTRYFGPGTRLTVL.

The chain joins TRBV28 to TRBJ2-1, with 11 bases fitting TRBD2. The CDR3 consists of 16 residues. CDR1 is MDHEN and CDR2 is SYDVKM in the germline V gene. J gave up 4 bases and V 4 bases, and 6 bases lay outside the gene matches. As DNA, the CDR3 is TGTGCCAGCAGTTCGGCGGGACTAGCGGAGTACAATGAGCAGTTCTTC. Protein sequence: CASSSAGLAEYNEQFF.

The chain combines TRBV12-3 or TRBV12-4 with TRBJ1-2; D gene uncertain. Trimming cost V 6 bases and J 1 base, with 12 bases left between them. This CDR3 spans 14 amino acids. The CDR3 protein is CASRVSLVNYGYTF. CDR3 in DNA: TGTGCCAGCAGGGTCAGCTTGGTTAACTATGGCTACACCTTC.

CDR3 loop: CSARVWGNEQFF. In nucleotides, the CDR3 is TGCAGTGCTAGAGTTTGGGGCAATGAGCAGTTCTTC. The chain couples TRBV20-1 to TRBJ2-1; no reliable D call. The V gene lost 1 base and the J gene lost 6 bases, with 7 bases spanning the gap. This CDR3 is built from 12 residues. Per germline, CDR1 DFQATT and CDR2 SNEGSKA (reference sequence).

This chain connects TRBV9 to TRBJ2-1; 9 positions match TRBD1. This CDR3 contains 14 residues. Germline V gene sequence: CDR1 SGDLS, CDR2 YYNGEE. V shed 2 bases and J 8 bases; nucleotides not matched to a gene: 5. The CDR3 loop reads CASSVQTGGHEQFF. Here the CDR3 DNA reads TGTGCCAGCAGCGTCCAGACAGGGGGTCATGAGCAGTTCTTC.

This clonotype was detected only a few times. The chain carries TRBV27 and TRBJ2-7, with 9 bases lining up with TRBD1. The CDR3 is 14 amino acids. V gave up 5 bases and J gave up 6 bases; unmatched junction bases: 8. Germline CDR1 MNHEY, CDR2 SMNVEV (reference sequence). CDR3 protein: CASSLRTGDGEQYF. The CDR3 nucleotides read TGTGCCAGCAGTCTGCGGACAGGGGATGGCGAGCAGTACTTC.